Listed below are T cell receptor beta chains from one sample, sequenced in a study of spatial heterogeneity in lung cancer. One entry per CDR3 protein, called by TCRdb with MiXCR from the 5' RACE reads. The data contain some 83,000 distinct CDR3 sequences, about 20% of them seen just once; the ten biggest clones take up about 6.8%. Sequencing used PBMCs, obtained at surgery. The receptors stem from a male donor with early-stage non-small cell lung cancer. The conserved cysteine and the conserved F or W are not part of the CDR3 here. Fields, in order: V gene, D gene, CDR3 protein. A D gene is named only where the DNA matches it firmly.

TRBV7-3,-,ASSLKAGTSTGELF
TRBV28,-,ASSLSLYEQY
TRBV3-1,-,ASSLKVGGRETQY
TRBV7-2,-,ASSLDGRGQGQPQH
TRBV27,TRBD2,ASSSLLSGRAVGDTQY
TRBV9,-,ASSVLWENTGELF
TRBV7-3,-,ASSLNSGTDTQY
TRBV9,TRBD2,ASSYGTSGRGYTDTQY
TRBV20-1,TRBD2,SARDRLAEIHYEQY
TRBV28,-,ASSLPTGMNTEAF
TRBV7-2,-,ASSPRSGGSTDTQY
TRBV20-1,-,SARPRQGGYEQY
TRBV6-5,-,ASSYTGGEQF
TRBV10-3,TRBD1,AISEPVDRAEETQY
TRBV7-3,-,ASSLRPNTEAF
TRBV6-5,TRBD1,ASSYSTGGSNEQF
TRBV7-6,-,ASSLGGRDNSPLH
TRBV18,TRBD2,ASSASGGSSYNEQF
TRBV6-1,TRBD1,ASSPHGQGHNYGYT
TRBV5-1,-,ASSSARGVYNEQF
TRBV7-2,-,ASSYSGRPADTQY
TRBV5-1,TRBD1,ASSISPGQGYNEQF
TRBV6-5,-,ASRVWPMGGPYGYT
TRBV7-9,-,ASSPSGARRNTEAF
TRBV7-8,TRBD2,ASSLAGTGTSGGTDTQY
TRBV6-5,-,ASRVAPNHEQF
TRBV30,TRBD1,AWRSGQGPDTQY
TRBV28,-,ASSWRMGYT
TRBV19,-,ASSIGTANYGYT
TRBV5-1,-,ASSFQVPGELF
TRBV6-5,TRBD1,ASSPGQGKTQY
TRBV28,-,ASSLMETQY
TRBV11-2,TRBD2,ASIGTSIYNEQF
TRBV20-1,-,SASIFVGADTQY
TRBV12-3/TRBV12-4,TRBD2,ASSPRVLAVSTDTQY
TRBV30,-,AWSVLRGAGAF
TRBV20-1,TRBD2,SGLGTSIGRDTQY
TRBV2,TRBD2,ASRTSGASYEQY
TRBV29-1,TRBD1,SVEDRTGRANYGYT
TRBV27,-,ASSPWGPGYGYT
TRBV10-3,TRBD2,AIRGAGSGAYNEQF
TRBV4-1,TRBD2,ASSQALAESQETQY
TRBV9,-,ASSASEGSYNEQF
TRBV7-2,TRBD2,ASSLGGTLGQETQY
TRBV18,-,ASSPQGTTDTQY
TRBV27,TRBD2,ASSLSSGAPETQY
TRBV29-1,-,SAIDRNYGYT
TRBV11-3,TRBD2,ASSLPHGLAGRDEQF
TRBV12-3/TRBV12-4,-,ASSYAEVRYNEQF